These 16 T cell receptor beta chains were sequenced from one sample in a study of cytomegalovirus exposure and HLA in healthy donors. Primers included in the PCR were 60 Vbeta and 13 Jbeta primers. Clones were read by immunoSEQ multiplex PCR, and TCRdb kept only the in-frame ones, dropping some. The sample has 100,000 to 150,000 clones; more than 9% are singletons. Sequenced input: PBMCs. All receptors derive from a woman younger than 30 in good health and CMV-seropositive.

The chain is built from TRBV27 and TRBJ1-2; 12 nucleotides align to TRBD1. The junction had 9 bases not matched to a gene; V was cut back by 4 bases and J by 3 bases. The CDR3 length is 17 residues. Per the germline V gene, CDR1 is MNHEY and CDR2 is SMNVEV (reference sequence). The CDR3 DNA reads as TGTGCCAGCAGTTCTTCCTCCGGGACAGGGGGCCACTATGGCTACACCTTC. Protein: CASSSSSGTGGHYGYTF.

This clone was counted a few times. V usage is TRBV9 and J usage is TRBJ2-3; 10 bases map to TRBD2. CDR1 and CDR2 (germline): SGDLS, YYNGEE. J lost 3 bases, V lost 2 bases, and 6 bases had no gene match. CDR3 length: 16 amino acids. The CDR3 spells CASSVQTSGWTDTQYF. Written as DNA, the CDR3 is TGTGCCAGCAGCGTCCAGACTAGCGGGTGGACAGATACGCAGTATTTT.

The chain joins TRBV7-9 to TRBJ2-1, with a weak D call TRBD2 (6 bases). This CDR3 is 16 amino acids long. Trimming removed 1 base at V and 2 bases at J, with 12 bases between. CDR1 SEHNR and CDR2 FQNEAQ come from the germline V gene (reference sequence). CDR3 bases: TGTGCCAGCAGCTTAGTGGTGACTAGTCCCTACAATGAGCAGTTCTTC. This translates into CASSLVVTSPYNEQFF.

This clone has a count of ten or more. This chain joins TRBV30 and TRBJ1-5, with D possibly matching TRBD1 (5 bases). Germline V gene sequence: CDR1 GTSNPN, CDR2 SVGIG (reference sequence). The CDR3 is made up of 17 amino acids. V was pared by 2 bases and J by 1 base, with 18 bases between. In DNA form, the CDR3 reads TGTGCCTGGAGTATACGTATTGGGGCGGCGAGCAATCAGCCCCAGCATTTT. This sequence encodes CAWSIRIGAASNQPQHF. Complete variable domain (other parts from reference TRBV30 and TRBJ1-5): SQTIHQWPATLVQPVGSPLSLECTVEGTSNPNLYWYRQAAGRGLQLLFYSVGIGQISSEVPQNLSASRPQDRQFILSSKKLLLSDSGFYLCAWSIRIGAASNQPQHFGDGTRLSIL.

Here the CDR3 reads CASSSDWNQETQYF. The CDR3 coding sequence is TGTGCCAGCAGTTCGGACTGGAACCAAGAGACCCAGTACTTC. The chain couples TRBV6-5 to TRBJ2-5; possibly TRBD2 for D (5 bases). Germline V lookup: CDR1 MNHEY, CDR2 SVGAGI. The V gene lost 4 bases and the J gene lost 0 bases, with 9 bases spanning the gap. CDR3 length: 14 residues.

The rearrangement links TRBV6-5 to TRBJ1-2, with a weak D call TRBD1 (6 bases). Germline loops: CDR1 MNHEY, CDR2 SVGAGI. The CDR3 consists of 13 residues. Trimming took off 6 bases at V and 4 bases at J, with 12 bases between the two ends. CDR3 region: CASRAGQLYGYTF. Here the CDR3 DNA reads TGTGCCAGCAGGGCAGGACAGCTCTATGGCTACACCTTC.

This chain connects TRBV27 to TRBJ1-2, with D possibly TRBD1 on 6 matching bases. V lost 5 bases, J lost 4 bases, and 11 bases lay in between. The CDR3 extends over 13 amino acids. The germline gives CDR1 MNHEY, CDR2 SMNVEV (reference sequence). The CDR3 DNA sequence: TGTGCCAGCAGTCGACAGGCCCTCTATGGCTACACCTTC. Translating gives CASSRQALYGYTF.

In this sample, this clone turned up a few times. The V gene is TRBV6-1, the J gene TRBJ2-7; TRBD1 matches 8 bases. The CDR3 covers 12 residues. CDR1 and CDR2 from the germline V gene are MNHNS and SASEGT. Germline trimming cut 4 bases from V and 6 bases from J; bases unmatched to any gene: 2. The CDR3, as DNA: TGTGCCAGCAGTGCGACAGGGGCCGAGCAGTACTTC. This sequence encodes CASSATGAEQYF.

This chain uses TRBV14 with TRBJ1-5; D is unclear. Between the trimmed V and J ends, which lost 4 bases and 11 bases, there was a span of 12 bases. Germline CDR1 reads SGHDN; CDR2 reads FVKESK. The CDR3 covers 12 residues. This CDR3 is CASSLGGATQHF. In nucleotides, the CDR3 is TGTGCCAGCAGCCTTGGTGGTGCGACCCAGCATTTT.

This clone was observed a handful of times. This chain uses TRBV27 with TRBJ2-5; 8 nucleotides align to TRBD2. The CDR3 extends over 13 amino acids. V shed 11 bases and J 1 base; nucleotides not matched to a gene: 6. CDR1 is MNHEY and CDR2 is SMNVEV in the germline V gene (reference sequence). CDR3 nucleotide sequence: TGTGCCCCCGGGGGGGTGGTCCAAGAGACCCAGTACTTC. It yields the protein CAPGGVVQETQYF.

This clone was counted between two and nine times. The genes are TRBV15 and TRBJ1-4; the D gene is possibly TRBD1 (5 bases). In germline, CDR1 is LNHNV, CDR2 YYDKDF (reference sequence). CDR3 length: 14 amino acids. V was clipped by 5 bases and J by 8 bases, with 15 bases between them. CDR3 region: CATSGGLRGEKLFF. The CDR3 DNA is TGTGCCACCAGCGGAGGTCTGCGGGGCGAAAAACTGTTTTTT.

This clone was counted a few times. Here the CDR3 reads CASSEFTAALGAQHF. The CDR3 DNA sequence: TGTGCCAGCAGTGAATTTACAGCGGCCTTGGGAGCCCAGCATTTT. J is TRBJ1-5 and V is TRBV6-1; no clear D. The CDR3 totals 15 residues. Trimming took off 2 bases at V and 11 bases at J, with 19 bases between the two ends. CDR1 and CDR2 from the germline V gene are MNHNS and SASEGT.

The chain has TRBV6-6 and TRBJ1-5; no clear D. V shed 6 bases and J shed 3 bases, with 15 bases lying between them. The germline V gene encodes CDR1 MNHNY and CDR2 SVGAGI (reference sequence). CDR3 size: 15 residues. The CDR3 loop is CASSPRKLDNQPQHF. CDR3 bases: TGTGCCAGCAGCCCCCGGAAACTAGACAATCAGCCCCAGCATTTT.

This clone was counted a few times. This chain joins TRBV28 and TRBJ1-4; 7 bases agree with TRBD1. The germline V gene has CDR1 MDHEN and CDR2 SYDVKM. The CDR3 sequence is 14 residues long. V gave up 6 bases and J gave up 10 bases; unmatched junction bases: 11. CDR3 DNA: TGTGCCAGCAGCCCTCCCAGAGACAGGGTAAAACTGTTTTTT. Translation gives CASSPPRDRVKLFF.

As concerns this clone: The junction differs from germline at one of its ends, possibly a read error. The chain couples TRBV28 to TRBJ1-1, with D hard to call. Germline lookup yields CDR1 MDHEN and CDR2 SYDVKM. This CDR3 is 13 amino acids long. CDR3 region: CASRLLTTTEAFF. CDR3 coding DNA: TGTGCCAGCAGATTATTAACCACAACCGAAGCTTTCTTT.

This clone was counted only a few times. The chain is built from TRBV19 and TRBJ1-2, with TRBD1 identical over 10 bases. CDR3 length equals 15 residues. V lost 4 bases to trimming and J lost 8 bases; unmatched junction nucleotides: 10. Germline-derived CDR1 and CDR2 are LNHDA and SQIVND (reference sequence). In nucleotides, the CDR3 is TGTGCCAGTAGTAATTTAGGGACAGGGGTTTGGGGCTACACCTTC. Protein sequence: CASSNLGTGVWGYTF.